This T cell receptor beta chain derives from a study of response to subunit inactivated influenza vaccine. Study-wide findings and caveats: Each seasonal influenza vaccination recruits few new T cells, the authors suggested.

This clonotype has more than one count but fewer than ten. Its antigen is currently unknown. Per the germline V gene, CDR1 is SQVTM and CDR2 is ANQGSEA. Trimming cost V 5 bases and J 7 bases; bases outside gene matches: 9. This CDR3 spans 15 amino acids. One entry per CDR3 protein results from TCRdb running MiXCR on the RT-PCR reads. This table has 600,000 to 700,000 distinct CDR3 sequences, 13% to 15% appearing once. This TCR derives from a man aged 45 to 65 who received an inactivated influenza vaccine. V usage is TRBV29-1 and J usage is TRBJ2-1, with TRBD2 matching 12 bases. The sequenced sample was PBMCs from blood, obtained roughly 15 days before vaccination. This CDR3 is CSVSTGTSGSNEQFF. The CDR3 DNA sequence: TGCAGCGTTAGCACCGGGACTAGCGGGTCTAATGAGCAGTTCTTC.